These 22 T cell receptor beta chains were sequenced from one sample in a study of T cell responses to AZD1222 COVID-19 vaccine. The assay was immunoSEQ multiplex PCR, and TCRdb's table has in-frame clones only and misses some. The table includes tens of thousands of clones, 70% to 90% detected once. Sequenced here: peripheral blood, sampled on day 0 of AZD1222 vaccination. These receptors originate from an adult in good health.

The chain couples TRBV28 to TRBJ2-7; 7 nucleotides align to TRBD1. Germline loops: CDR1 MDHEN, CDR2 SYDVKM. The CDR3 contains 14 residues. The V and J ends lost 3 bases and 4 bases, in that order; junction bases with no gene match: 6. In DNA, the CDR3 is TGTGCCAGCAGTTTGTTGGGCAGGGGGTACGAGCAGTACTTC. Protein: CASSLLGRGYEQYF.

This sequence joins TRBV5-4 and TRBJ1-6; the match to TRBD1 covers 10 bases. The J segment lost 2 bases and the V segment lost 4 bases, leaving 9 bases of the junction unmatched. CDR3 length: 18 residues. Germline V gene data show CDR1 as SGHNT and CDR2 as YYREEE (reference sequence). The CDR3 here is CASSRGQGIAPYNSPLHF. CDR3 bases: TGTGCCAGCAGCCGGGGACAGGGGATAGCGCCCTATAATTCACCCCTCCACTTT.

The chain links TRBV4-3 to TRBJ1-2, with D unresolved. The CDR3 contains 14 residues. Germline CDR1 and CDR2: LGHNA and YSLEER. Trimming pared 0 bases from V and 5 bases from J, leaving 10 bases between. CDR3 bases: TGCGCCAGCAGCCAAGATTGGGTTCGGTATGGCTACACCTTC. Protein product: CASSQDWVRYGYTF.

CDR3 in DNA: TGTGCCAGCAGTTACTCGGAGGGGATGAGCGAAAAACTGTTTTTT. This gives the protein CASSYSEGMSEKLFF. This rearrangement joins TRBV6-5 to TRBJ1-4; a weak D match, TRBD1 (5 bases). This CDR3 is 15 amino acids long. Germline loops: CDR1 MNHEY, CDR2 SVGAGI. The germline V and J ends were trimmed by 0 bases and 8 bases, with 13 bases remaining between them.

The V gene is TRBV18, the J gene TRBJ1-1; D is undetermined. Per the germline V gene, CDR1 is KGHSH and CDR2 is LQKENI. The CDR3 sequence is 13 residues long. DNA for the CDR3: TGTGCAGGAGGGTGGCGCCAGAACACTGAAGCTTTCTTT. Residues: CAGGWRQNTEAFF.

The V and J genes are TRBV10-1 and TRBJ1-1; 7 bases fit TRBD1. V gave up 8 bases and J gave up 1 base; unmatched junction bases: 16. The germline CDR1 and CDR2 sequences are WNHNN and SYGVQD (reference sequence). The CDR3 is 17 residues long. For the CDR3, the DNA is TGCGCCAGCCTTATGGGACAGTCGCCCCGGGGGAACACTGAAGCTTTCTTT. It translates to CASLMGQSPRGNTEAFF.

V is TRBV27 and J is TRBJ1-2; TRBD1 matches at 8 bases. The V and J ends lost 6 bases and 8 bases, in that order; junction bases with no gene match: 17. Germline V gives CDR1 MNHEY, CDR2 SMNVEV (reference sequence). This CDR3 region has 16 residues. As DNA, the CDR3 is TGTGCCAGCAGAACCGGACAGGGATCGGTGTTAGGGGGCTACACCTTC. This codes for CASRTGQGSVLGGYTF.

The chain recombines TRBV9 with TRBJ1-4; 7 bases fit TRBD1. V gave up 4 bases and J gave up 5 bases; unmatched junction bases: 8. CDR1 and CDR2 (germline): SGDLS, YYNGEE. CDR3 length: 15 amino acids. The CDR3 sequence: CASSSRDRRNEKLFF. The CDR3 DNA reads TGTGCCAGCAGCTCCCGGGACAGAAGGAATGAAAAACTGTTTTTT.

The chain combines TRBV3-1 (or the pseudogene TRBV3-2) with TRBJ2-7; TRBD1 agrees at 9 bases. V lost 1 base, J lost 3 bases, and 4 bases stayed unmatched. The CDR3 runs 15 residues. Looked up from germline, CDR1 is LGHDT and CDR2 is YNNKEL (reference sequence). The CDR3 region is CASSQARTGVYEQYF. CDR3 sequence (DNA): TGTGCCAGCAGCCAAGCACGGACAGGGGTCTACGAGCAGTACTTC.

This clone has only one observation. The V and J genes are TRBV7-2 and TRBJ2-3, with 7 bases matching TRBD2. Germline values: CDR1 SGHTA, CDR2 FQGNSA. CDR3 length: 14 amino acids. V gave up 5 bases and J gave up 6 bases; unmatched junction bases: 8. In nucleotides, the CDR3 is TGTGCCAGCAGCCCCCCCCCACTAGCGGATACGCAGTATTTT. Its protein is CASSPPPLADTQYF.

The chain carries TRBV27 and TRBJ2-1; TRBD2 aligns across 10 bases. The CDR3 consists of 15 residues. Germline CDR1 and CDR2: MNHEY and SMNVEV (reference sequence). The V gene end was trimmed by 0 bases and the J gene end by 6 bases; junction bases not matched to a gene: 2. The CDR3 nucleotides are TGTGCCAGCAGTTTATCGAAGCGGGGGGGCAATGAGCAGTTCTTC. It encodes CASSLSKRGGNEQFF.

The chain is built from TRBV11-2 and TRBJ1-1; TRBD1 agrees at 8 bases. The length of the CDR3 is 14 residues. Trimming took 5 bases from V and 3 from J; bases not matched to a gene: 5. Per the germline V gene, CDR1 is SGHAT and CDR2 is FQNNGV. CDR3 amino acids: CASSLTGADTEAFF. In DNA, the CDR3 is TGTGCCAGCAGCCTGACAGGGGCGGACACTGAAGCTTTCTTT.

CDR3 sequence (DNA): TGTGCCAGCAGCCGGCAAGCGGGGCCCTACGAGCAGTACTTC. This gives the protein CASSRQAGPYEQYF. This chain links TRBV2 with TRBJ2-7; TRBD2 agrees at 7 bases. From germline, CDR1 is SNHLY and CDR2 FYNNEI. V gave up 6 bases and J gave up 2 bases; unmatched junction bases: 7. The CDR3 runs to 14 residues.

V usage is TRBV19 and J usage is TRBJ1-3; D gene uncertain. Trimming shortened V by 1 base and J by 0 bases, and 13 bases separated the two germline ends. This CDR3 comprises 17 residues. Germline V gene sequence: CDR1 LNHDA, CDR2 SQIVND (reference sequence). The CDR3 spells CASSIGGERSSGNTIYF. The CDR3, as DNA: TGTGCCAGTAGTATAGGCGGAGAAAGGAGCTCTGGAAACACCATATATTTT. The variable domain in full, completed from reference TRBV19 and TRBJ1-3, reads DGGITQSPKYLFRKEGQNVTLSCEQNLNHDAMYWYRQDPGQGLRLIYYSQIVNDFQKGDIAEGYSVSREKKESFPLTVTSAQKNPTAFYLCASSIGGERSSGNTIYFGEGSWLTVV.

This sequence joins TRBV10-2 and TRBJ1-1; D may be TRBD1 (6 bases). Germline CDR1 and CDR2: WSHSY and SAAADI. The V gene lost 4 bases and the J gene lost 4 bases, with 10 bases spanning the gap. CDR3 size: 13 residues. For the CDR3, the DNA is TGCGCCAGCAGTGTGGACAGACGCACTGAAGCTTTCTTT. Translating gives CASSVDRRTEAFF.

The gene calls are TRBV3-1 (or the pseudogene TRBV3-2) and TRBJ1-4; 12 bases are shared with TRBD1. Losses at the gene ends were 1 base for V and 8 bases for J; bases not matched to a gene: 8. The CDR3 runs 17 residues. CDR1 is LGHDT, CDR2 YNNKEL, per germline (reference sequence). The CDR3 is CASSQGGQGALKEKLFF. The CDR3 DNA is TGTGCCAGCAGCCAAGGGGGACAGGGGGCGCTGAAAGAAAAACTGTTTTTT.

The genes are TRBV5-1 and TRBJ2-7, with 7 bases fitting TRBD2. V was clipped by 5 bases and J by 7 bases; unmatched bases: 6. The CDR3 sequence is 12 residues long. The V gene's germline CDR1 is SGHRS and CDR2 YFSETQ. The CDR3 coding sequence is TGCGCCAGCAGAGGAGCGGGGCCTGAGCAGTACTTC. It is translated as CASRGAGPEQYF.

The CDR3 sequence is CASSSNRDVGYTF. CDR3 nucleotide sequence: TGTGCCAGCTCATCTAACAGGGATGTGGGCTACACCTTC. V is TRBV18 and J is TRBJ1-2; TRBD1 might be the D (6 bases). CDR3 length: 13 residues. The germline gives CDR1 KGHSH, CDR2 LQKENI. With 5 bases removed from V and 8 bases from J, the gap between germline ends came to 15 bases.

The chain joins TRBV6-5 to TRBJ1-6, with D possibly matching TRBD1 (5 bases). CDR3 length: 15 amino acids. Trimming took 6 bases from V and 7 from J, leaving 16 bases between them. Per germline, CDR1 MNHEY and CDR2 SVGAGI. CDR3 DNA sequence: TGTGCCAGCAGCGCCTCCGACAGCCCAAATTCACCCCTCCACTTT. As protein: CASSASDSPNSPLHF.

Here the CDR3 DNA reads TGTGCCAGCAGCTCCCTAATGCCGGGCGAGCAGTACTTC. Translating gives CASSSLMPGEQYF. The chain recombines TRBV5-4 with TRBJ2-7; D not certain. Trimming left V 3 bases short and J 6 bases short, with 13 bases between. Germline-derived CDR1 and CDR2 are SGHNT and YYREEE (reference sequence). The CDR3 extends over 13 amino acids.

Only a few counts were recorded for this clone. V is TRBV6-1 and J is TRBJ2-4; D is possibly TRBD2 (6 bases). The CDR3 is made up of 17 amino acids. Trimming pared 2 bases from V and 0 bases from J, leaving 14 bases between. Germline CDR1 reads MNHNS; CDR2 reads SASEGT. The CDR3 is CASSEILGGVAKNIQYF. The CDR3 nucleotides are TGTGCCAGCAGTGAAATATTGGGAGGAGTAGCCAAAAACATTCAGTACTTC.

The V call is TRBV5-6, the J call TRBJ1-2; tentative D call: TRBD1 (6 bases). V was pared by 2 bases and J by 7 bases, with 9 bases between. The germline gives CDR1 SGHDT, CDR2 YYEEEE. The CDR3 runs 12 residues. In DNA form, the CDR3 reads TGTGCCAGCAGCTTCCCGGACAGTGGCTACACCTTC. Translation: CASSFPDSGYTF.